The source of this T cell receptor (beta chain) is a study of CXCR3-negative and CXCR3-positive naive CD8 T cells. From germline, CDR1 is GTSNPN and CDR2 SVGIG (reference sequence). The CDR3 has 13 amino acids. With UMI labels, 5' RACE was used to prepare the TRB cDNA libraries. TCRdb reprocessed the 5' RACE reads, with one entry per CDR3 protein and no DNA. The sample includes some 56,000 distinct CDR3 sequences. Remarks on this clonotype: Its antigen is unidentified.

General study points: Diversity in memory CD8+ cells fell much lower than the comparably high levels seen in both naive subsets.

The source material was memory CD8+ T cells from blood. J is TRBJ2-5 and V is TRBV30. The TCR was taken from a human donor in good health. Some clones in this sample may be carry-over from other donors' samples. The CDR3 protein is CAWSVAMRETQYF.